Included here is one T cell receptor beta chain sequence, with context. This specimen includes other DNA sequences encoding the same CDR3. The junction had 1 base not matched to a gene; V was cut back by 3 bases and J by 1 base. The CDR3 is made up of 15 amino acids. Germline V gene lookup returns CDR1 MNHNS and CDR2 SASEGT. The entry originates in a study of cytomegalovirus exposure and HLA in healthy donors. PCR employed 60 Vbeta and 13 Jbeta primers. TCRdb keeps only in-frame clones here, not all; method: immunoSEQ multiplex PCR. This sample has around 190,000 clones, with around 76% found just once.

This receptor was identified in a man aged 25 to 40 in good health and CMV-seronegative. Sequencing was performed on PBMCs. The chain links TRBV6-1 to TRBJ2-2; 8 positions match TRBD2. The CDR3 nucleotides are TGTGCCAGCAGTGATCTAGCGGGGAACACCGGGGAGCTGTTTTTT. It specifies CASSDLAGNTGELFF.